This T cell receptor beta chain was captured by sequencing in a study of blood T cell repertoires in COVID-19. Whole-study context: COVID-19 samples, acute and convalescent, were from the United States, Italy and Spain. PBMCs, B-cell-depleted T cells, or T cells were the source of the cDNA or gDNA that made up the material.

Sequenced by immunoSEQ multiplex PCR; TCRdb stores in-frame clones only, minus some. In the table there are 200,000 to 300,000 clones, approximately 86% of which are singletons. V was cut by 3 bases and J by 6 bases, with 18 bases left in between. The CDR3 has 15 amino acids. The germline CDR1 and CDR2 sequences are MNHEY and SVGAGI. This chain uses TRBV6-5 with TRBJ2-7, with TRBD2 as a possible D gene (7 bases). The source material was peripheral blood. The origin of this receptor is a human donor in a cohort sampled during active COVID-19. The CDR3 DNA is TGTGCCAGCAGTTATACGGGGGGCGATGGAGGCGAGCAGTACTTC. Translation: CASSYTGGDGGEQYF.